This T cell receptor beta chain was identified in a study of T cells in Graves' hyperthyroidism and ophthalmopathy. General study results and limits: Ophthalmopathy was distinguished from stable hyperthyroidism by 13 V-J signatures.

The source material, RNA transcripts, was used to amplify TCR beta CDR3 regions. TCR CDR3 underwent first-round RT-PCR with the HTBI primer set. TCRdb passed the multiplex PCR reads through MiXCR, listing each CDR3 protein once. The sample consists of fewer than 700,000 distinct CDR3 sequences, roughly a sixth of them appearing once. The germline CDR1 and CDR2 sequences are SEHNR and FQNEAQ (reference sequence). Deletions cut 5 bases from V and 0 bases from J, with 16 bases between. The CDR3 length is 16 residues. Many counts were recorded for this clonotype. Antigen specificity is unknown. Each diagnosis drew on symptoms, thyroxine, TRAb, thyroid ultrasound and orbital computed tomography findings.

The sample comprised blood. This clonotype was sampled from a woman under 30 with Graves' ophthalmopathy. The chain recombines TRBV7-9 with TRBJ1-2; D is unclear. For the CDR3, the DNA is TGTGCCAGCAGCGGGGTATTGAAGGATACTAACTATGGCTACACCTTC. Translation gives CASSGVLKDTNYGYTF.